The TCR beta chain described here comes from a study of molecular identifiers for immune sequencing clone quantification. Study-wide points: Reportedly, one cell's Jurkat TCR RNA was detected within 1,200,000 naive CD8 cells.

This clonotype came up a few times. The antigen remains unidentified. Sorted cells numbering about 19,000 to 1,100,000, with 10%, 30% or 50% RNA, yielded the naive CD8 libraries. TCRdb re-derived calls from the PCR reads in MiXCR, one entry per CDR3 protein. The sample includes under 75,000 distinct CDR3 sequences, around 19% seen only once; the top ten take around 1.4%. V was shortened by 1 base and J by 7 bases, with 14 bases between the two germline ends. The CDR3 contains 14 residues. From germline, CDR1 is MDHEN and CDR2 SYDVKM. The sample consisted of naive CD8+ T cells from blood, with Jurkat cell RNA spiked in. Subset: FACS-sorted CD8+CD4-CCR7+CD45RA+ naive T cells. This sequence originates from a human donor in good health. Some libraries in this study had Jurkat cell RNA spiked in. The rearrangement joins TRBV28 to TRBJ2-7; D is tentatively TRBD1 or TRBD2 (5 bases each). The CDR3 reads CASSLSGTGVEQYF. The DNA for the CDR3 is TGTGCCAGCAGTTTATCCGGGACGGGTGTTGAGCAGTACTTC.